Listed here is a single T cell receptor (beta chain). Antigen specificity is unknown. Reprocessing the 5' RACE reads, TCRdb reports a single entry for every CDR3 protein and omits DNA. This repertoire includes around 230,000 distinct CDR3 sequences. The data originate from a study of monozygotic twins with inflammatory bowel disease. Points from the study as a whole: Part of the variability in patient repertoires may have come from differing immunosuppressive treatments.

The germline V gene encodes CDR1 SGHRS and CDR2 YFSETQ. The CDR3 loop spans 14 amino acids. Sequenced material: blood. The rearrangement links TRBV5-1 to TRBJ1-4; TCRdb's D gene call, TRBD1, goes unchecked for lack of DNA. This clonotype originated in a human donor with ulcerative colitis or Crohn's disease, or a healthy co-twin of an affected twin (not recorded which). The CDR3 sequence is CASSRDSGREKLFF.